The entry that follows covers one T cell receptor (beta chain) sequence. Here immunoSEQ multiplex PCR was the method, and the copy in TCRdb shows in-frame clones only, minus some. The data hold approximately 200,000 clones, with about 87% observed a single time. The entry originates in a study of blood T cell repertoires in COVID-19. Study summary: Sources were T cells, B-cell-depleted T cells, or PBMCs; the material itself was cDNA or gDNA.

This CDR3 is built from 14 residues. Deletions cut 4 bases from V and 4 bases from J, with 11 bases between. Germline V gene lookup returns CDR1 SEHNR and CDR2 FQNEAQ (reference sequence). Sequenced sample: peripheral blood. V and J are TRBV7-9 and TRBJ1-3, with D hard to call. This receptor was identified in a woman in her thirties with acute or convalescent COVID-19. CDR3 residues: CASSSSGSGNTIYF. CDR3 DNA sequence: TGTGCCAGCAGCTCGTCAGGTTCGGGAAACACCATATATTTT. Supplemented by reference TRBV7-9 and TRBJ1-3, the full variable domain reads DTGVSQNPRHKITKRGQNVTFRCDPISEHNRLYWYRQTLGQGPEFLTYFQNEAQLEKSRLLSDRFSAERPKGSFSTLEIQRTEQGDSAMYLCASSSSGSGNTIYFGEGSWLTVV.